This TCR beta chain emerged from a study of blood T cell repertoires in COVID-19. Study details: The United States, Italy and Spain were the sources of the acute and convalescent COVID-19 samples. PBMCs, B-cell-depleted T cells, or T cells provided the cDNA or gDNA that made up the material.

The authors' processing: Amplification with reference gene primers provided the estimates of nucleated cell counts. Some clones are missing from TCRdb's copy, which holds only in-frame ones; the method was immunoSEQ multiplex PCR. D and trimming come from the DNA, and the V and J calls and clone size come from that table. This sample has 200,000 to 300,000 clones, with 65% to 90% found just once. Trimming cost V 3 bases and J 6 bases, with 11 bases left between them. The CDR3 loop spans 13 amino acids. The V gene's germline CDR1 is SNHLY and CDR2 FYNNEI. The sample taken for sequencing was peripheral blood. The chain recombines TRBV2 with TRBJ1-2; D unresolved. The TCR sequence derives from a man in his thirties or forties with active or convalescent COVID-19. CDR3 nucleotides: TGTGCCAGCAGTGAGGGGAGAGGAGATGGCTACACCTTC. Its translation is CASSEGRGDGYTF.